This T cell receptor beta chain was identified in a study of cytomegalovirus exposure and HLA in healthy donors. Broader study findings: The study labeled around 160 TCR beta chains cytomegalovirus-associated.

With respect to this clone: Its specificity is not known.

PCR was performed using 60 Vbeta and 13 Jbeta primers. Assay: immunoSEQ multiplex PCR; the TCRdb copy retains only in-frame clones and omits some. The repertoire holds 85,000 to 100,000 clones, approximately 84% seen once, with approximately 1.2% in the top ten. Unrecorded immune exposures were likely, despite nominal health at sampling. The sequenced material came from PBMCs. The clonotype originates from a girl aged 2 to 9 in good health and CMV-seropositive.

Here the CDR3 DNA reads TGTGCCTGGAGTGGGGGGACTAGCTCCACAGATACGCAGTATTTT. It translates to CAWSGGTSSTDTQYF. V is TRBV30 and J is TRBJ2-3, with 9 bases matching TRBD2. Germline assignment: CDR1 GTSNPN and CDR2 SVGIG (reference sequence). J was trimmed by 2 bases and V by 1 base; bases with no gene match: 4. The CDR3 loop spans 15 amino acids.